The next 14 T cell receptor beta chains were all read from a single sample in a study of OX40 agonist ivuxolimab in advanced cancers. Produced via immunoSEQ multiplex PCR; TCRdb's table is partial and in-frame only. The sample yields some 65,000 clones, 75% to 90% seen once. The source material was CD4+ or CD8+ T cells sorted from blood, sampled in a trial of the OX40 agonist ivuxolimab. The receptors here all came from an adult with an advanced solid tumor such as melanoma, head and neck, liver or kidney cancer.

The table lists this clone with a few counts. This rearrangement joins TRBV30 to TRBJ1-6, with 7 bases aligning to TRBD1. Germline CDR1 GTSNPN, CDR2 SVGIG (reference sequence). Trimming cost V 4 bases and J 6 bases; bases outside gene matches: 6. The CDR3 covers 14 residues. The CDR3 DNA reads as TGTGCCTGGACCCGGGGACAGTCTAATTCACCCCTCCACTTT. This gives the protein CAWTRGQSNSPLHF.

The gene calls are TRBV4-2 and TRBJ2-3; 9 nucleotides line up with TRBD1. This CDR3 comprises 15 residues. The germline CDR1 and CDR2 sequences are LGHNA and YNFKEQ. V was pared by 4 bases and J by 4 bases, with 6 bases of the junction left unmatched. In DNA form, the CDR3 reads TGTGCCAGCAGCCTCAGACAGGGGGAGGCAGATACGCAGTATTTT. Protein: CASSLRQGEADTQYF.

The CDR3 bases are TGTGCCAGCAGCCAGTGGTCCTCTGGAAACACCATATATTTT. The encoded protein is CASSQWSSGNTIYF. This chain uses TRBV5-6 with TRBJ1-3; D is unresolved. This CDR3 spans 14 amino acids. CDR1 and CDR2 (germline): SGHDT, YYEEEE. V was cut by 4 bases and J by 0 bases, with 8 bases left in between.

The genes are TRBV27 and TRBJ1-2; the match to TRBD1 covers 8 bases. Trimming at V came to 4 bases and at J to 4 bases, leaving 8 bases not matched to a gene. CDR3 length: 15 residues. In germline, CDR1 is MNHEY, CDR2 SMNVEV (reference sequence). CDR3 in amino acids: CASSSTQGAGYGYTF. The CDR3, as DNA: TGTGCCAGCAGTTCTACCCAGGGGGCCGGCTATGGCTACACCTTC.

This clone was seen more than once but under ten times. This chain joins TRBV5-1 and TRBJ1-2; the match to TRBD1 covers 11 bases. Per the germline V gene, CDR1 is SGHRS and CDR2 is YFSETQ. CDR3 size: 16 residues. The V and J ends lost 4 bases and 4 bases, in that order; junction bases with no gene match: 9. The CDR3 DNA reads TGCGCCAGCAGCCGAGAGGGACAGGGGGTAACCTATGGCTACACCTTC. Its protein product is CASSREGQGVTYGYTF.

The chain couples TRBV30 to TRBJ2-1; the D gene is possibly TRBD2 (5 bases). CDR3 size: 12 residues. Germline CDR1 GTSNPN, CDR2 SVGIG (reference sequence). Trimming pared 0 bases from V and 10 bases from J, leaving 10 bases between. This CDR3 is CAWSVIREEQFF. As DNA, the CDR3 is TGTGCCTGGAGTGTAATCCGGGAAGAGCAGTTCTTC.

The chain uses TRBV6-1 and TRBJ2-5, with TRBD1 matching 9 bases. Germline V gene lookup returns CDR1 MNHNS and CDR2 SASEGT. The V segment lost 4 bases and the J segment 5 bases; nucleotides outside the gene matches: 5. The CDR3 contains 14 residues. Here the CDR3 DNA reads TGTGCCAGCAGTGGGCGGGACAGGGTGGAGACCCAGTACTTC. Its translation is CASSGRDRVETQYF.

V usage is TRBV7-9 and J usage is TRBJ1-4, with 8 bases aligning to TRBD1. V lost 5 bases and J lost 8; bases outside the gene matches: 16. Per the germline V gene, CDR1 is SEHNR and CDR2 is FQNEAQ (reference sequence). This CDR3 has 17 amino acids. The CDR3 region is CASSPTLGDRGREKLFF. The CDR3 bases are TGTGCCAGCAGCCCTACCCTGGGAGACAGGGGTCGGGAAAAACTGTTTTTT.

V and J are TRBV18 and TRBJ1-1; D perhaps matches TRBD1 (5 bases). In germline, CDR1 is KGHSH, CDR2 LQKENI. The CDR3 totals 15 residues. Trimming took 6 bases from V and 1 from J, leaving 15 bases between them. CDR3 coding DNA: TGTGCCAGCTCCCTACTCACAGGCCGGAACACTGAAGCTTTCTTT. Its protein product is CASSLLTGRNTEAFF.

This clone was counted once. The chain links TRBV6-5 to TRBJ1-1, with D hard to call. Per the germline V gene, CDR1 is MNHEY and CDR2 is SVGAGI. V shed 1 base and J shed 9 bases, with 12 bases lying between them. This CDR3 contains 13 residues. Here the CDR3 DNA reads TGTGCCAGCAGTTACTGGGTTTCGGGGAAAGCTTTCTTT. Amino acid sequence: CASSYWVSGKAFF.

This clone was seen once. This sequence joins TRBV11-2 and TRBJ2-1; TRBD2 matches at 9 bases. V dropped 4 bases and J dropped 4; count of bases not matched to a gene: 8. Germline V CDR1 and CDR2: SGHAT, FQNNGV. This CDR3 spans 16 amino acids. Here the CDR3 DNA reads TGTGCCAGCAGCTATGGAGCGGGGGGCTTATACAATGAGCAGTTCTTC. Translation gives CASSYGAGGLYNEQFF.

The gene calls are TRBV6-6 and TRBJ2-7, with D possibly called TRBD1 or TRBD2 (5 bases each). CDR3 length equals 13 residues. V lost 6 bases and J 5 bases, leaving 14 bases between the germline ends. The germline V gene has CDR1 MNHNY and CDR2 SVGAGI (reference sequence). CDR3 residues: CASSQGRPDEQYF. In DNA, the CDR3 is TGTGCCAGCAGCCAGGGACGGCCAGACGAGCAGTACTTC.

This clone was observed a single time. This sequence joins TRBV5-8 and TRBJ2-3, with D perhaps TRBD1 (5 bases). CDR1 is SGHTS, CDR2 YDEGEE, per germline. This CDR3 is 13 amino acids long. V was shortened by 5 bases and J by 3 bases, with 10 bases between the two germline ends. CDR3 loop: CASRKGATDTQYF. The CDR3 nucleotides read TGTGCCAGCAGAAAAGGGGCGACAGATACGCAGTATTTT.

The V and J genes are TRBV27 and TRBJ1-2, with 7 positions matching TRBD1. Germline CDR1 MNHEY, CDR2 SMNVEV (reference sequence). Trimming removed 5 bases from V and 8 bases from J; junction bases left unmatched: 5. The CDR3 contains 12 residues. The CDR3 spells CASSPQGVGYTF. The DNA for the CDR3 is TGTGCCAGCAGTCCCCAGGGGGTCGGCTACACCTTC.